Sequencing of this T cell receptor (beta chain) was carried out in a study of blood T cells in healthy people across ages. The second PCR ran about 6 to 11 cycles with a sample-barcoded 5' primer and J-beta primers. MiXCR, applied by TCRdb to the 5' RACE reads, yields one record per CDR3 protein. The profile covers roughly 1.7 million distinct CDR3 sequences, with roughly 30% appearing a single time and 11% taken by the ten largest. The CDR3 is 14 residues long. V was shortened by 0 bases and J by 0 bases, with 6 bases between the two germline ends. From germline, CDR1 is SGHRS and CDR2 YFSETQ. What was sequenced was blood. This chain links TRBV5-1 with TRBJ2-5; weak D call: TRBD2 (5 bases). This clonotype originated in a woman in her 30s in good health. The CDR3 sequence is CASSLAGDQETQYF. The DNA of the CDR3 is TGCGCCAGCAGCTTGGCCGGGGACCAAGAGACCCAGTACTTC.